The TCR beta chain described here comes from a study of blood T cells in healthy people across ages. The second PCR ran about 7 to 12 cycles with a sample-barcoded 5' primer and J-beta primers. TCRdb fed the 5' RACE reads into MiXCR, producing one record per CDR3 protein. The sample has fewer than 900,000 distinct CDR3 sequences; 40% to 45% are singletons. Germline V gives CDR1 ENHRY, CDR2 SYGVKD. The CDR3 is 17 residues long. V lost 1 base to trimming and J lost 0 bases, with 13 bases between them. Material for sequencing was blood. The J gene is TRBJ2-1, the V gene TRBV10-3, with D uncertain. The sequence derives from a woman aged 55-70 years in good health. CDR3 DNA sequence: TGTGCCATCAGTGAGTACCCGATGGCGAGCTCCTACAATGAGCAGTTCTTC. Its protein product is CAISEYPMASSYNEQFF.